The 13 T cell receptor beta chains given below trace back to one sample, sequenced in a study of T cells in Graves' hyperthyroidism and ophthalmopathy (dated by TCRdb to the late 2010s). The library was built by means of multiplex PCR. The sequencer was an Illumina HiSeq 2000. The TCR beta CDR3 regions were amplified from the RNA transcripts. For the first round of RT-PCR on the TCR CDR3, the HTBI primer set was used together with the Qiagen OneStep RT-PCR kit. TCRdb trimmed the raw reads at Q25, called clones with MiXCR and kept productive beta chains. Entries are consolidated by CDR3 protein sequence, retaining the most common genes and DNA. The table for this sample lists approximately 360,000 distinct CDR3 sequences; 15% to 18% of them were counted only once. The ten top clones hold around a quarter of the sample. The specimen sequenced was blood. Receptors were obtained from a young woman with Graves' hyperthyroidism that later progressed to Graves' ophthalmopathy.

This clonotype was seen many times. CDR3 DNA: TGTGCCAGCAGTCCGGGGACAGGGAGCGAGCAGTACTTC. It translates to CASSPGTGSEQYF. The chain recombines TRBV7-3 with TRBJ2-7; 9 bases fit TRBD1. The CDR3 length is 13 residues. Germline-derived CDR1 and CDR2 are SGHTA and FQGTGA. J gave up 6 bases and V 6 bases, and 6 bases lay outside the gene matches. The entire variable domain, with the rest obtained from reference TRBV7-3 and TRBJ2-7, is as follows: GAGVSQTPSNKVTEKGKYVELRCDPISGHTALYWYRQSLGQGPEFLIYFQGTGAADDSGLPNDRFFAVRPEGSVSTLKIQRTERGDSAVYLCASSPGTGSEQYFGPGTRLTVT.

There are many counts of this clonotype. This rearrangement joins TRBV7-2 to TRBJ2-1; TRBD2 matches 9 bases. Trimming at V came to 3 bases and at J to 7 bases, leaving 10 bases not matched to a gene. In germline, CDR1 is SGHTA, CDR2 FQGNSA. This CDR3 contains 16 residues. The CDR3 DNA sequence: TGTGCCAGCAGCTTGCGGGAGGGCATTGGAAGGAATGAGCAGTTCTTC. As protein: CASSLREGIGRNEQFF.

This clonotype was observed many times. The J gene is TRBJ2-7, the V gene TRBV20-1; 13 nucleotides match TRBD2. The trim removed 5 bases at V and 1 base at J, leaving 5 bases unmatched. This CDR3 is built from 15 residues. Germline assignment: CDR1 DFQATT and CDR2 SNEGSKA (reference sequence). CDR3 amino acids: CSAQQGLAGSYEQYF. The CDR3 DNA sequence: TGCAGTGCTCAGCAGGGACTAGCGGGATCCTACGAGCAGTACTTC.

The chain couples TRBV10-3 to TRBJ1-4; a possible D gene is TRBD1 (6 bases). Germline CDR1 and CDR2: ENHRY and SYGVKD. The germline V and J ends were trimmed by 1 base and 8 bases, with 14 bases remaining between them. The CDR3 sequence is 15 residues long. CDR3 sequence (DNA): TGTGCCATCAGTGAGTTAGGGGGAGACGACGAAAAACTGTTTTTT. As protein: CAISELGGDDEKLFF.

As to this clonotype: Mismatch with germline at one junction end may stem from a read error. The chain is built from TRBV2 and TRBJ2-2; 10 bases are shared with TRBD1. CDR1 and CDR2 (germline): SNHLY, FYNNEI. The CDR3 sequence is 19 residues long. In DNA form, the CDR3 reads TGTACCAGCAGACTCCGAGGGACAGGGGTCCGTAAGAACACCGGGGAGCTGTTTTTT. Translating it yields CTSRLRGTGVRKNTGELFF. The full variable domain, rest sourced from reference TRBV2 and TRBJ2-2, is EPEVTQTPSHQVTQMGQEVILRCVPISNHLYFYWYRQILGQKVEFLVSFYNNEISEKSEIFDDQFSVERPDGSNFTLKIRSTKLEDSAMYFCTSRLRGTGVRKNTGELFFGEGSRLTVL.

This clonotype was recorded at least ten times. The rearrangement links TRBV20-1 to TRBJ2-1; TRBD2 matches at 16 bases. This CDR3 contains 19 residues. Germline V gene data show CDR1 as DFQATT and CDR2 as SNEGSKA (reference sequence). Trimming removed 5 bases from V and 7 bases from J; junction bases left unmatched: 17. CDR3 sequence reads: CSAEPIPGLAGGIINEQFF. CDR3 nucleotide sequence: TGCAGTGCTGAGCCCATCCCGGGACTAGCGGGAGGGATAATTAATGAGCAGTTCTTC.

This clonotype was observed many times. This chain joins TRBV5-1 and TRBJ2-1, with TRBD2 identical over 13 bases. The germline gives CDR1 SGHRS, CDR2 YFSETQ. Germline trimming cut 4 bases from V and 7 bases from J; bases unmatched to any gene: 5. This CDR3 has 15 amino acids. CDR3 DNA: TGCGCCAGCAGCCCTACTAGCGGGAGGGCTAATGAGCAGTTCTTC. This codes for CASSPTSGRANEQFF.

Only a few counts were recorded for this clonotype. The rearrangement joins TRBV9 to TRBJ2-7, with no clear D. The CDR3 is made up of 15 amino acids. The germline gives CDR1 SGDLS, CDR2 YYNGEE. V was trimmed by 0 bases and J by 3 bases, leaving 13 bases between them. The CDR3 protein is CASSVDFSDVYEQYF. The CDR3 DNA follows: TGTGCCAGCAGCGTAGATTTCTCAGACGTCTACGAGCAGTACTTC.

This clonotype appeared many times. This chain uses TRBV2 with TRBJ1-2; 9 bases are shared with TRBD1. V lost 7 bases, J lost 2 bases, and 8 bases stayed unmatched. The CDR3 loop spans 15 amino acids. Looked up from germline, CDR1 is SNHLY and CDR2 is FYNNEI. The CDR3 DNA is TGTGCCAGCAATGCGCCGGGACAGGGAAACTATGGCTACACCTTC. Translation gives CASNAPGQGNYGYTF.

This clonotype turned up a few times. With a much larger clone just one base away, this may be a read error. This chain joins TRBV12-3 or TRBV12-4 and TRBJ2-2, with D unresolved. V dropped 7 bases and J dropped 4 bases, with 4 bases sitting between them. The CDR3 covers 11 residues. The CDR3 reads CASTSTGELFF. The CDR3, as DNA: TGTGCCAGCACCAGCACCGGGGAGCTGTTTTTT.

This clonotype was recorded at least ten times. This CDR3 reads CSASKAVAKNIQYF. CDR3 nucleotide sequence: TGCAGTGCTAGTAAGGCTGTAGCCAAAAACATTCAGTACTTC. V gene TRBV20-1 combines with J gene TRBJ2-4; no clear D. The germline V gene has CDR1 DFQATT and CDR2 SNEGSKA (reference sequence). The V and J ends lost 3 bases and 0 bases respectively, with 9 bases between them. The length of the CDR3 is 14 residues.

In this sample, this clonotype turned up many times. The chain employs TRBV10-3 and TRBJ2-5; D is undetermined. Between the trimmed V and J ends, which lost 0 bases and 1 base, there was a span of 9 bases. The CDR3 is made up of 15 amino acids. Germline V gene data show CDR1 as ENHRY and CDR2 as SYGVKD. CDR3 region: CAISESNRVQETQYF. CDR3 in DNA: TGTGCCATCAGTGAGTCGAATCGGGTCCAAGAGACCCAGTACTTC.

This clonotype has only a few counts. The chain couples TRBV4-2 to TRBJ2-3; a weak D match, TRBD2 (6 bases). Germline V CDR1 and CDR2: LGHNA, YNFKEQ. V lost 4 bases to trimming and J lost 1 base, with 18 bases between them. The CDR3 sequence is 17 residues long. CDR3 sequence (DNA): TGTGCCAGCAGCCCGGGCCCCGGGGAGGTTGGCACAGATACGCAGTATTTT. This translates into CASSPGPGEVGTDTQYF.